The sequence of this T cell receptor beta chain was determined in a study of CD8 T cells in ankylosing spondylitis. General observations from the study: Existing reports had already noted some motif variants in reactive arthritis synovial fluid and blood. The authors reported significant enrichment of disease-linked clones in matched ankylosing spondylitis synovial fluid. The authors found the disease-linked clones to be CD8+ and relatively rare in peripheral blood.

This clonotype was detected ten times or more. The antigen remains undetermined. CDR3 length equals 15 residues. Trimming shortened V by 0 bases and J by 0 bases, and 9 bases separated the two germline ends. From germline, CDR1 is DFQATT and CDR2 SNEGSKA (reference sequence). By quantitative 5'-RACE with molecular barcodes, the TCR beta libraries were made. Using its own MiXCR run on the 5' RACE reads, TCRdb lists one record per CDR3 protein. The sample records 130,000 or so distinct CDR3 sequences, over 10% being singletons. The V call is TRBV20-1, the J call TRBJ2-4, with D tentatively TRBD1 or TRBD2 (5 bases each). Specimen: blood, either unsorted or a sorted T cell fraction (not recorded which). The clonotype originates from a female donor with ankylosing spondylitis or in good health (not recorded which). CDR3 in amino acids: CSARDPGLAKNIQYF. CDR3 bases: TGCAGTGCTAGAGATCCGGGGCTAGCCAAAAACATTCAGTACTTC.